The entry below gives a single T cell receptor beta chain sequence along with its context. Its antigen is not identified. From germline, CDR1 is SEHNR and CDR2 FQNEAQ (reference sequence). This CDR3 region has 14 residues. The V end was cut by 7 bases, the J end by 6 bases, with 18 bases between. This sample stems from a study of CD8 T cells in ankylosing spondylitis. TCRdb analysed the 5' RACE reads with MiXCR anew, one entry per CDR3 protein. The sample comprises around 230,000 distinct CDR3 sequences, over 8.5% of which are singletons, and nearly 7% rests with the top ten. Study results and limitations: Disease-linked clones were reportedly significantly enriched in matched ankylosing spondylitis synovial fluid. Disease-linked clones were CD8+ and relatively rare in peripheral blood.

This chain joins TRBV7-9 and TRBJ1-1; maybe TRBD1 (6 bases). The source is a male donor with ankylosing spondylitis or in good health (not recorded which). Material for sequencing was blood, either unsorted or a sorted T cell fraction (not recorded which). The CDR3 nucleotides read TGTGCCAGCACTTATTACCCAGGGGCCCCTGAAGCTTTCTTT. Its translation: CASTYYPGAPEAFF. Drawing the rest from reference TRBV7-9 and TRBJ1-1, the complete variable domain is DTGVSQNPRHKITKRGQNVTFRCDPISEHNRLYWYRQTLGQGPEFLTYFQNEAQLEKSRLLSDRFSAERPKGSFSTLEIQRTEQGDSAMYLCASTYYPGAPEAFFGQGTRLTVV.